These 21 T cell receptor beta chains were all obtained from the same sample, sequenced in a study of blood T cell repertoires in COVID-19. Sequencing was performed with immunoSEQ multiplex PCR; in TCRdb, only in-frame clones are kept and a portion is missing. This table has 60,000 to 75,000 clones, roughly 85% appearing once. The specimen sequenced was peripheral blood. The receptors here all came from a woman aged 50 to 60 with COVID-19, enrolled during active disease.

This rearrangement joins TRBV2 to TRBJ2-1; 7 positions match TRBD2. Germline V gene sequence: CDR1 SNHLY, CDR2 FYNNEI. The CDR3 runs 14 residues. The trim removed 8 bases at V and 2 bases at J, leaving 6 bases unmatched. CDR3 amino acids: CASDPSGTYNEQFF. CDR3 nucleotides: TGTGCCAGCGACCCTAGCGGTACCTACAATGAGCAGTTCTTC.

The chain employs TRBV18 and TRBJ2-4, with D possibly matching TRBD2 (6 bases). This CDR3 contains 14 residues. Trimming took 1 base from V and 6 from J, leaving 10 bases between them. CDR1 KGHSH and CDR2 LQKENI come from the germline V gene. The CDR3 loop reads CASSPRAGRNIQYF. The CDR3 DNA sequence: TGTGCCAGCTCACCACGGGCGGGGAGAAACATTCAGTACTTC. Complete variable domain (other parts from reference TRBV18 and TRBJ2-4): NAGVMQNPRHLVRRRGQEARLRCSPMKGHSHVYWYRQLPEEGLKFMVYLQKENIIDESGMPKERFSAEFPKEGPSILRIQQVVRGDSAAYFCASSPRAGRNIQYFGAGTRLSVL.

The gene calls are TRBV5-1 and TRBJ2-1, with D perhaps TRBD2 (5 bases). Germline V gene lookup returns CDR1 SGHRS and CDR2 YFSETQ. Trimming shortened V by 6 bases and J by 3 bases, and 16 bases separated the two germline ends. This CDR3 region has 15 residues. CDR3 sequence (DNA): TGCGCCAGCATGAGCGGTGGTGGGAGCTACAATGAGCAGTTCTTC. Its protein is CASMSGGGSYNEQFF.

The V and J genes are TRBV28 and TRBJ2-7; D gene uncertain. V lost 4 bases to trimming and J lost 3 bases, with 4 bases between them. This CDR3 is built from 11 residues. Germline lookup yields CDR1 MDHEN and CDR2 SYDVKM. CDR3 in amino acids: CASSWSYEQYF. Here the CDR3 DNA reads TGTGCCAGCAGTTGGAGCTACGAGCAGTACTTC.

This clone came up once. The chain employs TRBV24-1 and TRBJ2-1; 13 nucleotides align to TRBD2. The germline V gene encodes CDR1 KGHDR and CDR2 SFDVKD. Trimming cost V 5 bases and J 0 bases; bases outside gene matches: 3. The CDR3 totals 17 residues. CDR3 sequence reads: CATSGGTSGTSYNEQFF. The CDR3 nucleotides are TGTGCCACCAGTGGAGGGACTAGCGGGACCTCCTACAATGAGCAGTTCTTC.

This clone was detected only a few times. The rearrangement uses TRBV29-1 and TRBJ2-1, with no clear D. The germline V gene has CDR1 SQVTM and CDR2 ANQGSEA. The V and J ends lost 7 bases and 8 bases respectively, with 15 bases between them. This CDR3 comprises 12 residues. The CDR3 region has the DNA TGCAGCGCCTCAACGGGTTTCGATGAGCAGTTCTTC. It yields the protein CSASTGFDEQFF.

The genes are TRBV6-5 and TRBJ1-1; D is perhaps TRBD1 (6 bases). V dropped 8 bases and J dropped 0 bases, with 10 bases sitting between them. Germline values: CDR1 MNHEY, CDR2 SVGAGI. The CDR3 is made up of 13 amino acids. The CDR3 sequence is CASAGQLNTEAFF. In nucleotides, the CDR3 is TGTGCCAGCGCCGGACAGCTGAACACTGAAGCTTTCTTT.

The V gene is TRBV6-6, the J gene TRBJ1-1, with unresolved D. The CDR3 is made up of 12 amino acids. Germline V CDR1 and CDR2: MNHNY, SVGAGI (reference sequence). Trimming removed 4 bases from V and 0 bases from J, with 3 bases in between. CDR3 amino acids: CASSSVNTEAFF. The CDR3 nucleotides read TGTGCCAGCAGTTCAGTGAACACTGAAGCTTTCTTT.

The CDR3 sequence: CASRYGQGSSYEQYF. The DNA for the CDR3 is TGTGCCAGCAGGTACGGACAGGGGAGCTCCTACGAGCAGTACTTC. This chain joins TRBV27 and TRBJ2-7, with 9 bases matching TRBD1. From germline, CDR1 is MNHEY and CDR2 SMNVEV (reference sequence). There are 15 residues in the CDR3. V shed 6 bases and J 0 bases; nucleotides not matched to a gene: 6.

This clone came up once. The chain combines TRBV7-2 with TRBJ1-1, with 8 bases aligning to TRBD1. CDR1 is SGHTA and CDR2 is FQGNSA in the germline V gene. Unmatched junction bases numbered 12, after V lost 2 bases and J lost 4 bases. This CDR3 is 17 amino acids long. CDR3 nucleotides: TGTGCCAGCAGCTTAAGATCCGGACAGGGTTCGGCCACTGAAGCTTTCTTT. It encodes CASSLRSGQGSATEAFF.

The V and J genes are TRBV7-2 and TRBJ1-1; 9 bases map to TRBD1. The CDR3 is 14 residues long. The germline V gene encodes CDR1 SGHTA and CDR2 FQGNSA. The ends lost 3 bases at V and 5 bases at J; junction bases unmatched: 4. CDR3 amino acids: CASSLDRGGTEAFF. DNA for the CDR3: TGTGCCAGCAGCTTGGACAGGGGAGGAACTGAAGCTTTCTTT.

The chain joins TRBV7-3 to TRBJ2-2; D uncertain. The CDR3 covers 13 residues. The germline V gene encodes CDR1 SGHTA and CDR2 FQGTGA. Trimming took 5 bases from V and 6 from J, leaving 10 bases between them. The CDR3 nucleotides read TGTGCCAGCAGCCTCGGTCGGGCCGGGGAGCTGTTTTTT. This gives the protein CASSLGRAGELFF.

The chain combines TRBV3-1 (or the pseudogene TRBV3-2) with TRBJ2-5, with TRBD1 as a possible D gene (7 bases). CDR1 LGHDT and CDR2 YNNKEL come from the germline V gene (reference sequence). V was shortened by 4 bases and J by 5 bases, with 20 bases between the two germline ends. CDR3 size: 16 residues. DNA of the CDR3: TGTGCCAGCAGCCGCCTCGGCAGGGGGGAAGCGGAGACCCAGTACTTC. Its protein is CASSRLGRGEAETQYF.

The chain has TRBV18 and TRBJ2-1; D may be TRBD2 (5 bases). CDR1 is KGHSH, CDR2 LQKENI, per germline. The CDR3 totals 13 residues. V dropped 2 bases and J dropped 7 bases, with 9 bases sitting between them. CDR3 DNA: TGTGCCAGCTCACCAGGGAGCTGGAATGAGCAGTTCTTC. It translates to CASSPGSWNEQFF.

The V gene is TRBV11-3, the J gene TRBJ2-7; 10 bases fit TRBD2. Germline CDR1 reads SGHNT; CDR2 reads YENEEA. This CDR3 comprises 15 residues. V lost 1 base, J lost 5 bases, and 5 bases stayed unmatched. CDR3 sequence (DNA): TGTGCCAGCAGCTTAGTGGGCCTAGCGGGAGACGAGCAGTACTTC. Residues: CASSLVGLAGDEQYF.

Only one count was recorded for this clone. The chain is built from TRBV11-2 and TRBJ1-1; D remains ambiguous. This CDR3 has 15 residues. V was clipped by 5 bases and J by 4 bases, with 17 bases between them. The V gene's germline CDR1 is SGHAT and CDR2 FQNNGV. CDR3 sequence reads: CASSPELARGTEAFF. The CDR3, as DNA: TGTGCCAGCAGCCCCGAGTTGGCCCGGGGCACTGAAGCTTTCTTT.

The rearrangement links TRBV5-1 to TRBJ1-1; 7 positions match TRBD1. Losses at the gene ends were 4 bases for V and 3 bases for J; bases not matched to a gene: 9. The CDR3 is 15 amino acids. Germline lookup yields CDR1 SGHRS and CDR2 YFSETQ. CDR3 sequence (DNA): TGCGCCAGCAGCAGATCGGGACAGCAGTACACTGAAGCTTTCTTT. Residues: CASSRSGQQYTEAFF. Full variable domain (rest looked up from reference TRBV5-1 and TRBJ1-1): KAGVTQTPRYLIKTRGQQVTLSCSPISGHRSVSWYQQTPGQGLQFLFEYFSETQRNKGNFPGRFSGRQFSNSRSEMNVSTLELGDSALYLCASSRSGQQYTEAFFGQGTRLTVV.

The chain has TRBV2 and TRBJ2-1, with D possibly being TRBD2 (5 bases). This CDR3 is 14 amino acids long. The germline CDR1 and CDR2 sequences are SNHLY and FYNNEI. V lost 6 bases and J lost 10, with 19 bases in between. The CDR3 region is CASSGENQKPEQFF. CDR3 DNA sequence: TGTGCCAGCAGCGGGGAAAACCAAAAACCAGAGCAGTTCTTC.

This chain links TRBV19 with TRBJ2-2, with D perhaps matching TRBD2 (5 bases). Germline CDR1 LNHDA, CDR2 SQIVND (reference sequence). Trimming took off 6 bases at V and 1 base at J, with 15 bases between the two ends. CDR3 length: 16 residues. The CDR3 here is CASRSGVGMNTGELFF. The CDR3 DNA reads TGTGCCAGTAGGAGTGGGGTCGGGATGAACACCGGGGAGCTGTTTTTT.

The chain uses TRBV7-2 and TRBJ2-3; D might be TRBD2 (5 bases). Germline values: CDR1 SGHTA, CDR2 FQGNSA. The CDR3 is 15 residues long. Trimming shortened V by 5 bases and J by 0 bases, and 12 bases separated the two germline ends. The CDR3 DNA reads TGTGCCAGCAGCGACTCGGGGAGTAGCACAGATACGCAGTATTTT. Encoded protein: CASSDSGSSTDTQYF.

The CDR3: CASSPFPGTSGSRQFF. DNA of the CDR3: TGTGCCAGCAGTCCCTTCCCAGGGACTAGCGGGAGTAGGCAGTTCTTC. This sequence joins TRBV6-2 or TRBV6-3 and TRBJ2-1; 14 positions agree with TRBD2. The V gene end was trimmed by 5 bases and the J gene end by 12 bases; junction bases not matched to a gene: 12. The CDR3 has 16 amino acids. Germline values: CDR1 MNHEY, CDR2 SVGEGT.